Listed here is a single T cell receptor beta chain. The germline V and J ends were trimmed by 1 base and 5 bases, with 11 bases remaining between them. Germline assignment: CDR1 KGHSH and CDR2 LQKENI. The CDR3 covers 14 residues. The sample originates from a study of shared clonotypes between healthy human individuals. Assay runs were performed at deep level. Each replicate PCR on the sorted subsets used 200 to 250 ng DNA (roughly 32,000 T cell genomes). Data came from immunoSEQ multiplex PCR; TCRdb stores just in-frame clones and leaves some out. The table records about 2 million clones, roughly 95% of them present only once.

The receptor's source is a man in his late teens or twenties in good health. What was sequenced was naive CD4+ T cells sorted from blood. Subset indicated: CD45RA+ positively selected. This chain joins TRBV18 and TRBJ1-1; possibly TRBD1 for D (5 bases). The CDR3 spells CASSPLSGGTEAFF. CDR3 in DNA: TGTGCCAGCTCACCACTATCCGGGGGGACTGAAGCTTTCTTT.